This entry is about one TCR beta chain. The target antigen is unknown. The PCR had 60 Vbeta and 13 Jbeta primers. Assay used: immunoSEQ multiplex PCR; TCRdb lists only in-frame clones, some missing. The sample carries approximately 170,000 clones, more than 70% recorded once. The sample belongs to a study of cytomegalovirus exposure and HLA in healthy donors. Nominally healthy donors provided the samples, though records likely missed some immune exposures. Germline V gives CDR1 SGHNT, CDR2 YYREEE (reference sequence). Trimming removed 2 bases from V and 7 bases from J; junction bases left unmatched: 8. This CDR3 is built from 16 residues. Whole-study results and caveats: For most TCR sequences rarity was the rule, although some public TCRs occurred in many donors. Several of the most significant clusters appeared, in a later analysis, to be linked to common viral pathogens. Using a false discovery rate of 0.05, a later analysis showed that about 16,000 TCR beta sequences were associated with HLA alleles.

This clonotype was obtained from a man in his thirties or forties in good health and CMV-seropositive. The gene calls are TRBV5-4 and TRBJ2-1; the match to TRBD1 covers 11 bases. Source material: PBMCs. The CDR3 region is CASSFLDRGLANEQFF. CDR3 coding DNA: TGTGCCAGCAGCTTCTTGGACAGGGGGCTGGCGAATGAGCAGTTCTTC.